This T cell receptor beta chain came from a study of T cells after yellow fever vaccination. V lost 3 bases, J lost 0 bases, and 4 bases stayed unmatched. Per germline, CDR1 SNHLY and CDR2 FYNNEI. This CDR3 region has 15 residues. This clonotype turned up a few times. What it binds is not known. Conversion of TCR transcripts into cDNA relied on 5'RACE template switching, which added a universal primer site and UMIs. MiXCR, run by TCRdb on the 5' RACE reads, gives a single entry per CDR3 protein. The data contain a few hundred thousand distinct CDR3 sequences, 4.1% of them singletons. Findings and caveats of the study: A weaker but faster secondary response was observed, peaking on day 5 versus 15.

This TCR derives from a man younger than 35 who received the YFV17D yellow fever vaccine. The source material was PBMCs, sampled 5 days after the yellow fever booster vaccination. The V gene is TRBV2, the J gene TRBJ1-1; TRBD1 matches 7 bases. The chain's CDR3 is CASSDSGGMNTEAFF. The CDR3 DNA sequence: TGTGCCAGCAGTGACTCAGGGGGGATGAACACTGAAGCTTTCTTT.